This passage covers 2 T cell receptor beta chains from one sample sequenced in a study of blood T cell repertoires in COVID-19. Libraries were prepared by immunoSEQ multiplex PCR; TCRdb keeps only in-frame clonotypes and omits some of them. The sample includes around 260,000 clones, over 75% of them seen just once. The sequenced sample was peripheral blood. All receptors come from a human donor with COVID-19, enrolled during active disease. The donor label of this sample is uncertain.

The gene calls are TRBV30 and TRBJ2-7, with 12 bases fitting TRBD2. Germline CDR1 reads GTSNPN; CDR2 reads SVGIG (reference sequence). The CDR3 contains 14 residues. V lost 0 bases to trimming and J lost 7 bases; unmatched junction nucleotides: 4. As DNA, the CDR3 is TGTGCCTGGAGTGTCGAACTAGCGGGAGGAGAGCAGTACTTC. Translation gives CAWSVELAGGEQYF.

The V gene is TRBV6-2 or TRBV6-3, the J gene TRBJ2-5, with 12 bases matching TRBD2. Germline lookup yields CDR1 MNHEY and CDR2 SVGEGT. V shed 2 bases and J 2 bases; nucleotides not matched to a gene: 3. The CDR3 runs to 16 residues. DNA of the CDR3: TGTGCCAGCAGTTACGAGGGACTAGCGGGTCAAGAGACCCAGTACTTC. It specifies CASSYEGLAGQETQYF.